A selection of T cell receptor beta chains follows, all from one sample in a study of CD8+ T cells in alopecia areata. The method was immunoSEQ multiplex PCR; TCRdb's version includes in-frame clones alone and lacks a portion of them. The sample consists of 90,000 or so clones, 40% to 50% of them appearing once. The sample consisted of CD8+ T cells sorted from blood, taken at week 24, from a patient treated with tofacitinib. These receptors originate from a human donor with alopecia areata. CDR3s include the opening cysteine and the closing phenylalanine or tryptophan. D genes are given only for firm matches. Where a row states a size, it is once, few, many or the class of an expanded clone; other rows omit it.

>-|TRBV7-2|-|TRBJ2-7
CASSPSFDYTGEQYF
TGTGCCAGCAGCCCTAGCTTTGACTATACGGGTGAGCAGTACTTC
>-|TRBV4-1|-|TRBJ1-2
CASSQDYGLIYGYTF
TGCGCCAGCAGCCAAGATTATGGGTTAATCTATGGCTACACCTTC
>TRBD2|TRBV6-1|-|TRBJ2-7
CASSDAWREYEQYF
TGTGCCAGCAGTGATGCTTGGCGGGAGTACGAGCAGTACTTC
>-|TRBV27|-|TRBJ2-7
CASSGTSSYEQYF
TGTGCCAGCAGTGGGACCTCCTCCTACGAGCAGTACTTC
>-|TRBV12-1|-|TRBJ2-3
CASSLLPSSGRRADTQYF
TGTGCCAGCAGCCTACTCCCCTCTAGCGGGAGACGGGCAGATACGCAGTATTTT
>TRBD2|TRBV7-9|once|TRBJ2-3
CASSNRLAGGNTDTQYF
TGTGCCAGCAGCAACCGACTAGCGGGAGGGAACACAGATACGCAGTATTTT
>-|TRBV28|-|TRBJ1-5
CASSQKTGNQPQHF
TGTGCCAGCAGCCAAAAAACAGGGAATCAGCCCCAGCATTTT
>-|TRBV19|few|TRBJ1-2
CASSMTTYGYTF
TGTGCCAGTAGTATGACGACCTATGGCTACACCTTC
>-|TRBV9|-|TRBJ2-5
CASSISYRPLQETQYF
TGTGCCAGCAGCATAAGTTACAGACCACTCCAAGAGACCCAGTACTTC
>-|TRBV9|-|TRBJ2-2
CASSVPDYTGELFF
TGTGCCAGCAGCGTACCAGACTACACCGGGGAGCTGTTTTTT
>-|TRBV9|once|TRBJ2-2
CASSEPGYSFNTGELFF
TGTGCCAGCAGCGAACCGGGGTATAGCTTTAACACCGGGGAGCTGTTTTTT
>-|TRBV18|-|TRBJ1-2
CASSPPPEDDGYTF
TGTGCCAGCTCACCACCGCCGGAAGACGATGGCTACACCTTC
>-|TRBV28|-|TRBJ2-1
CASRDSTYNEQFF
TGTGCCAGCAGGGACTCAACCTACAATGAGCAGTTCTTC
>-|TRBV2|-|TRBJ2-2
CARGEGSGELFF
TGTGCCAGGGGAGAAGGGAGCGGGGAGCTGTTTTTT
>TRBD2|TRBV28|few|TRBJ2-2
CASSLVAGGTGELFF
TGTGCCAGCAGTTTGGTAGCGGGCGGCACCGGGGAGCTGTTTTTT
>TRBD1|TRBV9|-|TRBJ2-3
CASSVWDRDTDTQYF
TGTGCCAGCAGCGTTTGGGACAGGGACACAGATACGCAGTATTTT
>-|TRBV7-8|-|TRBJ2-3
CASSFIAGTDTQYF
TGTGCCAGCAGTTTTATAGCGGGCACAGATACGCAGTATTTT
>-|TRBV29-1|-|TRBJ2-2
CSVYYANTGELFF
TGCAGCGTTTACTACGCGAACACCGGGGAGCTGTTTTTT
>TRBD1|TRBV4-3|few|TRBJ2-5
CASSQGTGRGETQYF
TGCGCCAGCAGCCAAGGGACAGGGCGTGGAGAGACCCAGTACTTC
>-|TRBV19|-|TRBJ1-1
CASSIGQNTEAFF
TGTGCCAGTAGTATCGGCCAGAACACTGAAGCTTTCTTT
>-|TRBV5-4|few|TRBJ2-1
CASSFWGSYNEQFF
TGTGCCAGCAGCTTCTGGGGGAGCTACAATGAGCAGTTCTTC
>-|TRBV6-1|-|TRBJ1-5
CASSEGFGDYYSNQPQHF
TGTGCCAGCAGTGAAGGATTCGGGGACTACTATAGCAATCAGCCCCAGCATTTT
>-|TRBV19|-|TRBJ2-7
CASSISGPSSYEQYF
TGTGCCAGTAGTATTAGTGGACCTAGCTCCTACGAGCAGTACTTC
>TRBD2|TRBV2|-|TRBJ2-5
CATLAGGGQETQYF
TGTGCCACCTTAGCGGGAGGTGGGCAAGAGACCCAGTACTTC
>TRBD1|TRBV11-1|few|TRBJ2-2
CASSLVPGGTGELFF
TGTGCCAGCAGCTTAGTTCCAGGGGGCACCGGGGAGCTGTTTTTT
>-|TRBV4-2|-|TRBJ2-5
CASSQDLGSRETQYF
TGTGCCAGCAGCCAAGATCTGGGGTCAAGGGAGACCCAGTACTTC
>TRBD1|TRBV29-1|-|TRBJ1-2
CSAEEGATYGYTF
TGCAGCGCTGAAGAGGGGGCGACATATGGCTACACCTTC
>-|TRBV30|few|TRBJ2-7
CAWSPPGPTGQYF
TGTGCCTGGAGTCCGCCGGGACCAACGGGGCAGTACTTC
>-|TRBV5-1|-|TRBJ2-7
CASSFRDEQYF
TGCGCCAGCAGCTTCCGGGACGAGCAGTACTTC
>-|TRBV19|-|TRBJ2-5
CASSTRGGTETQYF
TGTGCCAGTAGTACTCGAGGCGGGACGGAGACCCAGTACTTC
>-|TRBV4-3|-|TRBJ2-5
CASSQDSTEEATQYF
TGCGCCAGCAGCCAAGATTCGACAGAGGAGGCGACCCAGTACTTC
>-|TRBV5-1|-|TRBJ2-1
CASSLVPISRIERDEQFF
TGCGCCAGCAGCTTGGTTCCCATCTCGAGGATTGAACGTGATGAGCAGTTCTTC
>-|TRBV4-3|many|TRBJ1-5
CASSPTRVRPPGTQPQHF
TGCGCCAGCAGCCCAACAAGGGTCCGACCGCCCGGGACTCAGCCCCAGCATTTT
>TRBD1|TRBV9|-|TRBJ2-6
CASSVPTGTDLSGANVLTF
TGTGCCAGCAGCGTTCCGACAGGGACCGATCTCTCTGGGGCCAACGTCCTGACTTTC